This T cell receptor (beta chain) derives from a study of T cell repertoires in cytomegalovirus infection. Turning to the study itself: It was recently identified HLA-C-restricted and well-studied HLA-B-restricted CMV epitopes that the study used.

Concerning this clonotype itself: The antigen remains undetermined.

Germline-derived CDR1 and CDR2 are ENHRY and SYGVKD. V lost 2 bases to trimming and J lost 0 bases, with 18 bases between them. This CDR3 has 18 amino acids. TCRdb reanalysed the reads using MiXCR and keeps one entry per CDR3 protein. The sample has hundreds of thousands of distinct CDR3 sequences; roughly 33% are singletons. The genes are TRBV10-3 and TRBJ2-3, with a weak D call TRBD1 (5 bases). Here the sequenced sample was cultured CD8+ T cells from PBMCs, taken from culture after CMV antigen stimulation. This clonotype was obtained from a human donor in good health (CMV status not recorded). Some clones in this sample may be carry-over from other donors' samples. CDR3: CAISEEQAPLPSTDTQYF. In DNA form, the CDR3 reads TGTGCCATCAGTGAGGAACAGGCTCCTTTGCCCAGCACAGATACGCAGTATTTT.